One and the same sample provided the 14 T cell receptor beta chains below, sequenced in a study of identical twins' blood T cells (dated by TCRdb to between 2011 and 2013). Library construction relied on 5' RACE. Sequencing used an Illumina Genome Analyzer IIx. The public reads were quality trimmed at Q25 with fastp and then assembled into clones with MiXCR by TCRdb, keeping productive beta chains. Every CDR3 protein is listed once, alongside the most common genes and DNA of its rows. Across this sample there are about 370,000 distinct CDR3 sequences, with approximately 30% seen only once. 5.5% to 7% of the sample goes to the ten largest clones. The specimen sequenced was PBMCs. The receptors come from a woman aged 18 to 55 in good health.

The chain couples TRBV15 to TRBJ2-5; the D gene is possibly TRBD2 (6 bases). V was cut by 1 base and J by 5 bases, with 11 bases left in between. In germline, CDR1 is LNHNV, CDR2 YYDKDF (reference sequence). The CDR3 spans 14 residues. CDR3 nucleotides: TGTGCCACCAGCAGAGTCAGGGACTTTGAGACCCAGTACTTC. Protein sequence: CATSRVRDFETQYF.

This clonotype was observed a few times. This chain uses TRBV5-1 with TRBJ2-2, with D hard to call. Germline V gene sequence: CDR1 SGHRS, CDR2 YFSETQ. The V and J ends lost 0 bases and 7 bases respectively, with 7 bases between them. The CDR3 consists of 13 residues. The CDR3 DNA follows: TGCGCCAGCAGCTTGGCCGAGAGCGGGGAGCTGTTTTTT. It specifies CASSLAESGELFF.

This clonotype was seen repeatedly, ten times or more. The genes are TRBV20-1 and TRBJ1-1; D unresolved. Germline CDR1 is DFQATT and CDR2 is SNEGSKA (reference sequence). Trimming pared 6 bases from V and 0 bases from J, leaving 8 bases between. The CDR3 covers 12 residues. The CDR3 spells CSAVVVNTEAFF. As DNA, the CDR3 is TGCAGTGCCGTGGTGGTGAACACTGAAGCTTTCTTT.

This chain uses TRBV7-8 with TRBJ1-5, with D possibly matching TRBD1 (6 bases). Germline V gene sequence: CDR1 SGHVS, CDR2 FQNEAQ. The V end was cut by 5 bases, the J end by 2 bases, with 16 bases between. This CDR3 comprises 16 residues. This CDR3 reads CASSIEGHGGNQPQHF. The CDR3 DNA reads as TGTGCCAGCAGCATTGAGGGACACGGAGGCAATCAGCCCCAGCATTTT.

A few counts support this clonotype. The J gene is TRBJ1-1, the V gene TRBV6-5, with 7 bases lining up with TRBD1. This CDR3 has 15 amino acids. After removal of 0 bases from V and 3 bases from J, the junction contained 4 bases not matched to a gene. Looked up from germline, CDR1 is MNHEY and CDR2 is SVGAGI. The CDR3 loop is CASSYSGTVDTEAFF. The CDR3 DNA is TGTGCCAGCAGTTACTCAGGGACAGTGGACACTGAAGCTTTCTTT.

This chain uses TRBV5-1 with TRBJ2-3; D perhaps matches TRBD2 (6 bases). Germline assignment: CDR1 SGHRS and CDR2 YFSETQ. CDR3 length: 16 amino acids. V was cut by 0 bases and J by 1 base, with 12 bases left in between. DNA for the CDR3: TGCGCCAGCAGCTTGGGGGAAGCGGGTGGCACAGATACGCAGTATTTT. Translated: CASSLGEAGGTDTQYF.

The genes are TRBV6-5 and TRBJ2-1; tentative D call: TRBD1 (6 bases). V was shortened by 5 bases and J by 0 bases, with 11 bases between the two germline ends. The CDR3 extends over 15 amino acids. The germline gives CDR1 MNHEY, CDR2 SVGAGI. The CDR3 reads CASSLTGSSYNEQFF. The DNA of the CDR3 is TGTGCCAGCAGTCTGACAGGCAGCTCCTACAATGAGCAGTTCTTC.

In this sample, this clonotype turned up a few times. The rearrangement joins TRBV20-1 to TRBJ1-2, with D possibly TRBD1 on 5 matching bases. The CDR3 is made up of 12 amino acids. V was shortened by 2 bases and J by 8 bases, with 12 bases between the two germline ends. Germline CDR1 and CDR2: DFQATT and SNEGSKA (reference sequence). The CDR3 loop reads CSARQGIGGYTF. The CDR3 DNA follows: TGCAGTGCTAGACAGGGAATCGGCGGCTACACCTTC.

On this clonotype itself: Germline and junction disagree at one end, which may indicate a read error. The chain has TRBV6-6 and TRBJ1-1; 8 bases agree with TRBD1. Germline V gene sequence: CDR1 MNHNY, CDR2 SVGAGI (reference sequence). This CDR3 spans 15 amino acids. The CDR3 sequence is CVSRRTGSPISEAFF. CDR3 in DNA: TGTGTCAGCAGAAGGACAGGGAGCCCGATATCTGAAGCTTTCTTT.

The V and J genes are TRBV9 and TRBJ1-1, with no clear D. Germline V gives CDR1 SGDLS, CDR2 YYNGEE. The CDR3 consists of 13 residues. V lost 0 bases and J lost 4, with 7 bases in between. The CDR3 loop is CASSVAKGTEAFF. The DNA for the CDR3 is TGTGCCAGCAGCGTAGCGAAGGGCACTGAAGCTTTCTTT.

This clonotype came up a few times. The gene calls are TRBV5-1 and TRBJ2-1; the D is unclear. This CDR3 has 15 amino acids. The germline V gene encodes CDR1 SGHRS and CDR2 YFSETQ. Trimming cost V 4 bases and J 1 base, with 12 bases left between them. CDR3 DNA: TGCGCCAGCAGCCTCGTAGCCGCTTCCTACAATGAGCAGTTCTTC. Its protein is CASSLVAASYNEQFF.

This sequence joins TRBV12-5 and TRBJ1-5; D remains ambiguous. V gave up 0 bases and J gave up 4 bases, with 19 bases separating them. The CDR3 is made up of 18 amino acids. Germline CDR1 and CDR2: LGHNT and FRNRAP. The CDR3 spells CASGLVRDGERTNQPQHF. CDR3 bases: TGTGCTAGTGGTTTGGTACGTGATGGGGAGAGGACGAATCAGCCCCAGCATTTT. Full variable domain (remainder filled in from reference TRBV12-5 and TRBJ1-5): DARVTQTPRHKVTEMGQEVTMRCQPILGHNTVFWYRQTMMQGLELLAYFRNRAPLDDSGMPKDRFSAEMPDATLATLKIQPSEPRDSAVYFCASGLVRDGERTNQPQHFGDGTRLSIL.

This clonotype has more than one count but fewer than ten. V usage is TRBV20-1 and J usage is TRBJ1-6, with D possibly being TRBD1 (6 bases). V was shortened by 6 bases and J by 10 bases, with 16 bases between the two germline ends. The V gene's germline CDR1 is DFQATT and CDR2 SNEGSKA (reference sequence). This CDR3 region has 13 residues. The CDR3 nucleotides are TGCAGTGCCCGAACAGGGTGGGACTCACCCCTCCACTTT. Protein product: CSARTGWDSPLHF.

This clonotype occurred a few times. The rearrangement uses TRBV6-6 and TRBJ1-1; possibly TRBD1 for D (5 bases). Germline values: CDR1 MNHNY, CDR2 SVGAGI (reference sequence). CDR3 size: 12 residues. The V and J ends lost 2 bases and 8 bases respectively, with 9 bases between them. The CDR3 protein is CASSYGAGEAFF. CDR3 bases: TGTGCCAGCAGTTACGGCGCAGGGGAAGCTTTCTTT.